Described below is a single TCR beta chain sequence and its context. Its antigen is unknown. Per-base qualities were not stored, and no clone one base away is much larger. The data belong to a study of memory CD4+ T cells and cytomegalovirus serostatus (dated 2019 in TCRdb). With respect to the entire study: A total of around 35 healthy Belgian adults, of whom 9 were CMV seropositive and approximately 24 were CMV seronegative, were included in the cohort. To replicate a published TCR-based CMV serostatus classifier, the study sequenced CD4+ memory TCRbeta repertoires from a Belgian cohort whose cytomegalovirus serostatus was known.

The full study reports these points: For predicting CMV serostatus, the median bootstrapped AUC was about 0.95 using the original framework and over 0.9 using a US-trained random forest. Only CD4+CD45RO+ memory cells were sequenced, unlike the original study, which covered naive and memory CD4+ and CD8+ populations. The results were interpreted as suggesting that the CMV-associated TCR signature is largely present in the CD4+ memory repertoire. On the Belgian cohort, the classifier based on the original framework reached a median bootstrapped AUC of approximately 0.95, with a 95% CI of 0.76-1.00. Of around 160 previously reported CMV-associated TCRbeta sequences, 60 to 85 appeared in the CD4+ memory repertoires, each in one to five individuals.

Genomic DNA was extracted from sorted cells with the Quick-DNA Microprep Kit. Amplification of TCRbeta DNA was done with the immunoSEQ hsTCRbeta kit, following the protocol from the manufacturer. An Illumina MiSeq instrument was used to sequence the TCRbeta libraries. Regarding the original processing steps: Following removal of out-of-frame sequences, 2 million to 2.5 million distinct TCRbeta sequences were retained, with an average of roughly 70,000 per individual. Two values were used to score each individual: the count of roughly 180 previously reported CMV-associated TCRbeta sequences and the total count of productive distinct TCRbeta sequences. A beta-binomial model was reimplemented in Python, and random forests from scikit-learn, run with default parameters, were trained on data from the US cohort. Classifier performance on the Belgian cohort was summarized as median AUC with percentile confidence intervals over 10,000 bootstrap iterations. TCRdb mirrors the immuneACCESS table, restricted to in-frame sequences. Some clones are absent from its copies; in checked studies, under half trace to an unresolved V gene, and the reason for the others is unknown. V, J and clone size reflect that table, while D and trimming were determined from the DNA. For this sample the table gives more than 50,000 clones, of which about 73% were detected only once. Less than 1% of the sample lies in the top ten.

The germline V gene provides CDR1 ENHRY and CDR2 SYGVKD. Between the V and J ends, shortened by 3 bases and 0 bases respectively, the junction contains 9 bases. The CDR3 measures 16 amino acids from cysteine to phenylalanine. Here the CDR3 DNA is all that survives: 48 bases in frame from base 1. A FACSAria II was used to sort memory CD4+ T cells, defined as single viable CD3+CD4+CD8-CD45RO+ cells. CMV serostatus was assessed using a Roche Elecsys assay, by which serum IgG against CMV pp150, pp28, p38 and p52 was detected. Following thawing, total CD4+ T cells were enriched through positive selection using CD4 magnetic microbeads. The samples came from a separate study whose specific focus was interrogating the CD4+ T cell memory repertoire. Peripheral blood mononuclear cells were isolated and cryopreserved according to standard operating procedures, and serum was stored at -80 degrees C. CD3-PerCP (BW264/56), CD4-APC (RPA-T4), CD45RO-PE (UCHT1) and CD8-Pacific Orange (3B5) antibodies were used for staining, and non-viable cells were excluded with Sytox blue.

The sequenced material came from memory CD4+ T cells from blood. The clonotype was recovered from an adult in good health and CMV-seronegative. In this chain, TRBV10-3 is recombined with TRBJ1-6; the D gene is not confidently resolved. The CDR3 region: CAISEWVSSYNSPLHF. The nucleotide sequence is TGTGCCATCAGTGAATGGGTGAGCTCCTATAATTCACCCCTCCACTTT.